This is a list of T cell receptor beta chains from one sample in a study of blood T cell repertoires in COVID-19. Profiling relied on immunoSEQ multiplex PCR, and the TCRdb table lists in-frame clones only, not all of them. The sample has a few hundred thousand clones; approximately 88% are singletons. Input material: PBMCs or T cells enriched from blood (not recorded which). The receptors were gathered from a woman in her 40s who had been exposed to COVID-19. Each CDR3 is given with its conserved first and last residue. The D gene is left open where the match is weak. Expanded clones get a size class; other rows say once, few or many, or leave the size out.

. | TRBJ2-7 | . | TRBV10-3 | TGTGCCATCAGGATCGGCAGGGGCGGTTTAGGGTACGAGCAGTACTTC | CAIRIGRGGLGYEQYF
. | TRBJ2-7 | . | TRBV28 | TGTGCCAGCAGCATGGGGGGACAGACTTACGAGCAGTACTTC | CASSMGGQTYEQYF
. | TRBJ1-1 | . | TRBV6-5 | TGTGCCAGCAGTCTCCGGAAGCGTACTGAAGCTTTCTTT | CASSLRKRTEAFF
. | TRBJ1-1 | TRBD1 | TRBV18 | TGTGCCAGCTCACCTAAACTTGCGGCCGGGACAGGGGGACCTTGGCTGAACACTGAAGCTTTCTTT | CASSPKLAAGTGGPWLNTEAFF
. | TRBJ1-1 | . | TRBV5-4 | TGTGCCAGTCATTTCAGGGAAGAAATGAACACTGAAGCTTTCTTT | CASHFREEMNTEAFF
. | TRBJ2-1 | . | TRBV9 | TGTGCCAGCAGCGTAGAGGGACTTTACAATGAGCAGTTCTTC | CASSVEGLYNEQFF
. | TRBJ2-1 | TRBD2 | TRBV5-1 | TGTGCCAGCAGCCAGAAGACTAGCGGGTTACATGAGCAGTTCTTC | CASSQKTSGLHEQFF
. | TRBJ1-6 | TRBD1 | TRBV5-1 | TGCGCCAGCAGCTTGTCTTTCGAACTGGGACAGGGCAATTCACCCCTCCACTTT | CASSLSFELGQGNSPLHF
. | TRBJ2-2 | . | TRBV7-2 | TGTGCCAGCAGCTTAGTAGGGGAGCTGTTTTTT | CASSLVGELFF
. | TRBJ1-1 | TRBD1 | TRBV4-2 | TGTGCCAGCAGCCAAGATCTCCGCGGGACAGGGTGGATGAACACTGAAGCTTTCTTT | CASSQDLRGTGWMNTEAFF
. | TRBJ1-2 | . | TRBV6-1 | TGTGCCAGCAGTGAAAGAGAAAACAGAAACTATGGCTACACCTTC | CASSERENRNYGYTF
. | TRBJ2-3 | TRBD2 | TRBV4-2 | TGTGCCAGCAGCTTCGGGACTAGCGGGGGTGACGATACGCAGTATTTT | CASSFGTSGGDDTQYF
. | TRBJ2-1 | TRBD2 | TRBV6-4 | TGTGCCAGCAGTGAGGGACGGGGGGGCGACAATGAGCAGTTCTTC | CASSEGRGGDNEQFF
once | TRBJ1-4 | TRBD1 | TRBV15 | TGTGCCACCCAACCTACCGGGACAGGGCCTGAAAAACTGTTTTTT | CATQPTGTGPEKLFF
. | TRBJ2-1 | TRBD1 | TRBV4-2 | TGTGCCAGCAGCCCGTTATTGCCGGGACAGGGGAGGAATGAGCAGTTCTTC | CASSPLLPGQGRNEQFF
. | TRBJ2-5 | TRBD2 | TRBV6-5 | TGTGCCAGCTTCCATAGCGGGGGGGGGAAAGAGACCCAGTACTTC | CASFHSGGGKETQYF
. | TRBJ2-2 | TRBD2 | TRBV4-1 | TGCGCCAGCAGCCAAATAGCGGGAGCGCCCACCGGGGAGCTGTTTTTT | CASSQIAGAPTGELFF
. | TRBJ1-1 | . | TRBV30 | TGTGCCTGGAAGGTTGGGGGGGCGCCAAGAGGGACTGAAGCTTTCTTT | CAWKVGGAPRGTEAFF
many | TRBJ1-1 | . | TRBV7-3 | TGTGCCAGCAGCCTCGACTACTCGGGCAACACTGAAGCTTTCTTT | CASSLDYSGNTEAFF
. | TRBJ1-2 | . | TRBV3-1/TRBV3-2 | TGTGCCAGCAGCCAAGATGGGGTAGGAGGGTATGGCTACACCTTC | CASSQDGVGGYGYTF
. | TRBJ2-3 | TRBD1 | TRBV5-1 | TGCGCCAGCAGCTTAGGGCAGGGGGGCACAGATACGCAGTATTTT | CASSLGQGGTDTQYF
few | TRBJ1-3 | . | TRBV6-1 | TGTGCCAGCAGTGAAGCGGGGGCGCGGGGAAACACCATATATTTT | CASSEAGARGNTIYF
. | TRBJ1-2 | . | TRBV4-3 | TGCGCCAGCAGCCAAGATAACAGGTTCTATGGCTACACCTTC | CASSQDNRFYGYTF
. | TRBJ2-3 | . | TRBV28 | TGTGCCAGCAGCGCTAGAGGACATCCGAGCACAGATACGCAGTATTTT | CASSARGHPSTDTQYF
. | TRBJ2-6 | . | TRBV5-1 | TGCGCCAGTAGCTCTGGGGCCAACGTCCTGACTTTC | CASSSGANVLTF
. | TRBJ1-5 | . | TRBV12-5 | TGTGCTAGTGGTTTGTACGGGGTTCAGCCCCAGCATTTT | CASGLYGVQPQHF
. | TRBJ2-3 | TRBD2 | TRBV4-3 | TGCGCCAGCAGCCAGGAGTATAGCGGGATAGGAGCAGATACGCAGTATTTT | CASSQEYSGIGADTQYF
. | TRBJ1-1 | . | TRBV28 | TGTGCCAGCAGGGTTAGGTCCGGACATAACACTGAAGCTTTCTTT | CASRVRSGHNTEAFF
. | TRBJ1-2 | . | TRBV30 | TGTGCCTGGATTAGAGCCGGGAACTATGGCTACACCTTC | CAWIRAGNYGYTF
. | TRBJ2-1 | . | TRBV30 | TGTGCCTGGAGTGTACCCGGGAGTGGGAATGAGCAGTTCTTC | CAWSVPGSGNEQFF
once | TRBJ1-1 | TRBD1 | TRBV29-1 | TGCAGCGTCGCCGATCCGGGACAGGGTCGCAGCATGAACACTGAAGCTTTCTTT | CSVADPGQGRSMNTEAFF
once | TRBJ1-2 | . | TRBV18 | TGTGCCAGCTCACCTTCATCCTCGGGGTCAGATGGCTACACCTTC | CASSPSSSGSDGYTF
. | TRBJ1-2 | . | TRBV27 | TGTGCCAGCAGGGGAGAAGCTAACTATGGCTACACCTTC | CASRGEANYGYTF
. | TRBJ2-7 | . | TRBV19 | TGTGCCAGTAGTCCGACTGATTTCTACGAGCAGTACTTC | CASSPTDFYEQYF
. | TRBJ2-1 | TRBD2 | TRBV7-9 | TGTGCCAGCAGCCCCCCTGAGAGCGGGAGGTTAAGAAATGAGCAGTTCTTC | CASSPPESGRLRNEQFF
. | TRBJ1-5 | TRBD1 | TRBV2 | TGTGCCAGCGAAGGACAGGGCTCCAATCAGCCCCAGCATTTT | CASEGQGSNQPQHF
. | TRBJ2-3 | TRBD2 | TRBV11-3 | TGTGCCAGCAGCTTAGCCGCACTAGCGTCAGCAGATACGCAGTATTTT | CASSLAALASADTQYF
. | TRBJ2-1 | . | TRBV13 | TGTGCCAGCAGCCCCGAGGGAACTACCTACAATGAGCAGTTCTTC | CASSPEGTTYNEQFF